The TCR beta chain under discussion was sequenced for a study of T cells after yellow fever vaccination. Study information: The SMART-Seq v4 Ultra Low Input method served to prepare the low-cell-number fractions. Findings of the study overall: It was the secondary response that reached its peak faster, day 5 versus 15, but it was weaker. Of the clonotypes, a small share occurred in both CD4 and CD8 compartments.

The 5'RACE template-switching step produced TCR cDNA and added a universal primer site and UMIs. Via MiXCR, TCRdb re-called the 5' RACE reads, giving one row per CDR3 protein. This sample has some 500,000 distinct CDR3 sequences; around an eighth occur once, and the top ten carry roughly 13%. Regarding this clonotype: Its antigen is undetermined. The junction does not match germline at one end; this may be a read error.

This CDR3 comprises 13 residues. Germline V lookup: CDR1 ENHRY, CDR2 SYGVKD. The sample was PBMCs, taken on the day of the yellow fever booster vaccination. The chain combines TRBV10-3 with TRBJ2-5; possible D gene TRBD1, 5 bases. This TCR came from a young man who received the YFV17D yellow fever vaccine. The CDR3 bases are TGTGCCATCTCCGCGCCAGGGAAGGAGACCGAGTACTTC. This codes for CAISAPGKETEYF.